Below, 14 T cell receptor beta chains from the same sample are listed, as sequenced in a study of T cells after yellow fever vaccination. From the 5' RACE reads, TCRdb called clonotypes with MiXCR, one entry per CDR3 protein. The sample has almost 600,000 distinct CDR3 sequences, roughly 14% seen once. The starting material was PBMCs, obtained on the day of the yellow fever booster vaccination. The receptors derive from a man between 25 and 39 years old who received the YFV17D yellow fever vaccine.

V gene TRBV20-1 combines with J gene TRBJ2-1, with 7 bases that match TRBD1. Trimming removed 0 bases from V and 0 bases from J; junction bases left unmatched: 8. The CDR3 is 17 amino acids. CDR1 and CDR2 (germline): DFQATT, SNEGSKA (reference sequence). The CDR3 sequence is CSARDISGTVSYNEQFF. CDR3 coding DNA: TGCAGTGCTAGAGATATTTCGGGGACAGTCTCCTACAATGAGCAGTTCTTC.

CDR3: CASSQSSVYYNEQFF. Here the CDR3 DNA reads TGTGCCAGCAGCCAATCTAGCGTATACTACAATGAGCAGTTCTTC. The V gene is TRBV7-9, the J gene TRBJ2-1; maybe TRBD2 (6 bases). The germline gives CDR1 SEHNR, CDR2 FQNEAQ (reference sequence). Trimming cost V 5 bases and J 3 bases, with 14 bases left between them. The CDR3 is made up of 15 amino acids. The full variable domain, with the rest looked up from reference TRBV7-9 and TRBJ2-1, is DTGVSQNPRHKITKRGQNVTFRCDPISEHNRLYWYRQTLGQGPEFLTYFQNEAQLEKSRLLSDRFSAERPKGSFSTLEIQRTEQGDSAMYLCASSQSSVYYNEQFFGPGTRLTVL.

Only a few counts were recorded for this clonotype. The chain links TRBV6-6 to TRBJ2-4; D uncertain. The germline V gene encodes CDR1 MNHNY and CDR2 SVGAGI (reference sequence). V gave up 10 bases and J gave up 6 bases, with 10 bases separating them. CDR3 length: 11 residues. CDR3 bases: TGTGCCACGGTGGAGTCAAACATTCAGTACTTC. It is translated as CATVESNIQYF.

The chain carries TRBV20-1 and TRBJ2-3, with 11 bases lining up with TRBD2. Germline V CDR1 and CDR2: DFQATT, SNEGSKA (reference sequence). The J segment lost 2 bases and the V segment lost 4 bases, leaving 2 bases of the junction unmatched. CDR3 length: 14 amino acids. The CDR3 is CSANSGRDTDTQYF. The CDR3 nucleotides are TGCAGTGCTAATAGCGGGAGGGACACAGATACGCAGTATTTT.

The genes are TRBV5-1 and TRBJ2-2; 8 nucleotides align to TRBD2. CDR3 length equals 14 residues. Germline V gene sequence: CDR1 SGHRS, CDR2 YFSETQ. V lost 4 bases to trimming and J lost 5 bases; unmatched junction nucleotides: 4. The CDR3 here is CASSEGTRTGELFF. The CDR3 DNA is TGCGCCAGCAGCGAGGGGACTAGGACCGGGGAGCTGTTTTTT.

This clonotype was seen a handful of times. CDR3 protein: CASSPIGRSYEQYF. The CDR3 DNA reads TGTGCCAGCAGCCCGATCGGACGGTCGTACGAGCAGTACTTC. The J gene is TRBJ2-7, the V gene TRBV7-9; unclear D gene. The CDR3 contains 14 residues. Between the trimmed V and J ends, which lost 5 bases and 4 bases, there was a span of 15 bases. Germline lookup yields CDR1 SEHNR and CDR2 FQNEAQ (reference sequence). The whole variable domain, filled in from reference TRBV7-9 and TRBJ2-7, reads DTGVSQNPRHKITKRGQNVTFRCDPISEHNRLYWYRQTLGQGPEFLTYFQNEAQLEKSRLLSDRFSAERPKGSFSTLEIQRTEQGDSAMYLCASSPIGRSYEQYFGPGTRLTVT.

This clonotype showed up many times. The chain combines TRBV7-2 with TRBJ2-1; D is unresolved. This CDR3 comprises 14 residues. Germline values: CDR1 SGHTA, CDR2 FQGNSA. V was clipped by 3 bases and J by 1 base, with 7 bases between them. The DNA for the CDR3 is TGTGCCAGCAGCTTGTTACCTTCCTACAATGAGCAGTTCTTC. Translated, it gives CASSLLPSYNEQFF. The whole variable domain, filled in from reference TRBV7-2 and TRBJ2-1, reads GAGVSQSPSNKVTEKGKDVELRCDPISGHTALYWYRQSLGQGLEFLIYFQGNSAPDKSGLPSDRFSAERTGGSVSTLTIQRTQQEDSAVYLCASSLLPSYNEQFFGPGTRLTVL.

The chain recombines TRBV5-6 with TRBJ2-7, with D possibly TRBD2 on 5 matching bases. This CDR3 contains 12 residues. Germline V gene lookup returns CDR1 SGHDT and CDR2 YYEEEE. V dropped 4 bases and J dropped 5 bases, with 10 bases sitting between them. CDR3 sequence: CASSRTRDEQYF. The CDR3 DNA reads TGTGCCAGCAGCCGAACTAGGGACGAGCAGTACTTC.

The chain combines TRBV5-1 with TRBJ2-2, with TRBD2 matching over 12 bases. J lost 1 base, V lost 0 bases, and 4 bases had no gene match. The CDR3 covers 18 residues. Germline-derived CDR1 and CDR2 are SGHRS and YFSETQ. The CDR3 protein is CASSLETSGSLNTGELFF. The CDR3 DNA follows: TGCGCCAGCAGCTTGGAGACTAGCGGGAGTCTGAACACCGGGGAGCTGTTTTTT.

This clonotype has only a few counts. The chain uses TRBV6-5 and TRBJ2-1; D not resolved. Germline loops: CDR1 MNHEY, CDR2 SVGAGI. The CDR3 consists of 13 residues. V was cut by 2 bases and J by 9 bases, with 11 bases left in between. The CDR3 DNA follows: TGTGCCAGCAGTTACCAGATAGCTAGTGAGCAGTTCTTC. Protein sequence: CASSYQIASEQFF.

The CDR3, as DNA: TGTGCCAGCAGTTTTTATACAGGGAACACTGAAGCTTTCTTT. This gives the protein CASSFYTGNTEAFF. The chain is built from TRBV12-3 or TRBV12-4 and TRBJ1-1; D might be TRBD1 (5 bases). CDR3 size: 14 residues. V dropped 3 bases and J dropped 1 base, with 9 bases sitting between them.

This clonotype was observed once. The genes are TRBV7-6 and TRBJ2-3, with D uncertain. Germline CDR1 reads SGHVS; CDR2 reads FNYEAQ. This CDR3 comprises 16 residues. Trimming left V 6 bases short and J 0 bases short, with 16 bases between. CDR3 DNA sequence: TGTGCCAGCAGTCAAGACCCGTGGGCCAGCACAGATACGCAGTATTTT. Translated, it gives CASSQDPWASTDTQYF.

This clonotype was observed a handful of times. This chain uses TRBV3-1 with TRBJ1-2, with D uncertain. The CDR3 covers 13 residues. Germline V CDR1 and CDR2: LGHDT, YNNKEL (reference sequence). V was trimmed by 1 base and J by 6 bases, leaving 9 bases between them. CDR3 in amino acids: CASSQGQPNGYTF. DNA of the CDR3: TGTGCCAGCAGCCAAGGACAACCAAATGGCTACACCTTC. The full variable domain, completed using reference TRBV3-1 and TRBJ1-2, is DTAVSQTPKYLVTQMGNDKSIKCEQNLGHDTMYWYKQDSKKFLKIMFSYNNKELIINETVPNRFSPKSPDKAHLNLHINSLELGDSAVYFCASSQGQPNGYTFGSGTRLTVV.

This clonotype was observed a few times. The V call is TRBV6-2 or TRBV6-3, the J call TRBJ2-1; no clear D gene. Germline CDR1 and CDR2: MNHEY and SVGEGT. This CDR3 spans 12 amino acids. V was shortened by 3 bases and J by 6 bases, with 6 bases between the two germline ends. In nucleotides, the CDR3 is TGTGCCAGCAGTTATGACGGCAATGAGCAGTTCTTC. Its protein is CASSYDGNEQFF.